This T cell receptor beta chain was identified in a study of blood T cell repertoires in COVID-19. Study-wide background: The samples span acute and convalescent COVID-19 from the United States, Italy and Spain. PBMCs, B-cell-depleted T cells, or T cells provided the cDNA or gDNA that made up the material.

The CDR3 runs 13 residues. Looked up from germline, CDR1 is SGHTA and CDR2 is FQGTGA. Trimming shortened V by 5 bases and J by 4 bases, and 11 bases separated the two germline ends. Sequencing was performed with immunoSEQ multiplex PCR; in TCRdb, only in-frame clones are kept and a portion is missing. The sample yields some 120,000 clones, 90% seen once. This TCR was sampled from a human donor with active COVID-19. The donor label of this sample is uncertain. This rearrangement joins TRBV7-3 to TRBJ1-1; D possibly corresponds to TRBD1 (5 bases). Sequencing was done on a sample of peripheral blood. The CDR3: CASSPQGSTEAFF. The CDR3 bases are TGTGCCAGCAGCCCTCAGGGTTCCACTGAAGCTTTCTTT.